This is a list of T cell receptor beta chains from one sample in a study of shared clonotypes between healthy human individuals. Clones were read by immunoSEQ multiplex PCR, and TCRdb kept only the in-frame ones, dropping some. The data hold 750,000 to 1,000,000 clones, with nearly 95% observed a single time. Sequencing was done on a sample of naive CD8+ T cells sorted from blood. Every receptor here comes from a man aged 30 to 45 in good health. Each CDR3 is given with its conserved first and last residue. Each record gives: J gene, D gene, V gene, clone size, CDR3 length, CDR3 DNA, CDR3 protein. A D gene is named only where the DNA matches it firmly. Clone size, where shown, is once, few, many, or a class for clones that have expanded.

J: TRBJ2-7; D: .; V: TRBV6-1; size: .; length: 12; DNA: TGTGCCAGCAGTGAAGGCCCCCACGAGCAGTACTTC; CDR3: CASSEGPHEQYF
J: TRBJ2-3; D: .; V: TRBV11-2; size: .; length: 14; DNA: TGTGCCAGCAACGAAGGGGGGATCACAGATACGCAGTATTTT; CDR3: CASNEGGITDTQYF
J: TRBJ2-5; D: TRBD2; V: TRBV5-5; size: .; length: 17; DNA: TGTGCCAGCAGCCCGGGACTAGCGGGAGGGCCGGGGGAGACCCAGTACTTC; CDR3: CASSPGLAGGPGETQYF
J: TRBJ1-4; D: .; V: TRBV9; size: .; length: 14; DNA: TGTGCCAGCAGCGTAGCTGCAGATGTGGAAAAACTGTTTTTT; CDR3: CASSVAADVEKLFF
J: TRBJ2-1; D: .; V: TRBV6-1; size: once; length: 15; DNA: TGTGCCAGCAGTAACAGGGATGCCTCCTACAATGAGCAGTTCTTC; CDR3: CASSNRDASYNEQFF
J: TRBJ2-1; D: .; V: TRBV19; size: few; length: 13; DNA: TGTGCCAGTAGTACCCACGGAAGCAATGAGCAGTTCTTC; CDR3: CASSTHGSNEQFF
J: TRBJ2-1; D: .; V: TRBV14; size: .; length: 15; DNA: TGTGCCAGCAGCCAAACGATCAAGTCCTACAATGAGCAGTTCTTC; CDR3: CASSQTIKSYNEQFF
J: TRBJ2-7; D: .; V: TRBV6-6; size: .; length: 14; DNA: TGTGCCAGCAGAGTCTCGGGCGCGAACTACGAGCAGTACTTC; CDR3: CASRVSGANYEQYF
J: TRBJ1-2; D: TRBD1; V: TRBV4-3; size: .; length: 15; DNA: TGCGCCAGCAGCCAAGCCTGGTTAGGGGGCGATGGCTACACCTTC; CDR3: CASSQAWLGGDGYTF
J: TRBJ2-5; D: TRBD1; V: TRBV6-5; size: .; length: 13; DNA: TGTGCCAGCAGACCCCGGGACAGGGTGTCCCAGTACTTC; CDR3: CASRPRDRVSQYF
J: TRBJ2-7; D: .; V: TRBV4-3; size: .; length: 14; DNA: TGCGCCAGCAGCCAAGTAGGTTCCTCCTACGAGCAGTACTTC; CDR3: CASSQVGSSYEQYF
J: TRBJ2-7; D: .; V: TRBV14; size: .; length: 14; DNA: TGTGCCAGCAGCCAAGACGTGGCCTCCTACGAGCAGTACTTC; CDR3: CASSQDVASYEQYF
J: TRBJ1-2; D: .; V: TRBV28; size: .; length: 17; DNA: TGTGCCAGCAGTCGACTACAGGGCCTGGACCCGTACTATGGCTACACCTTC; CDR3: CASSRLQGLDPYYGYTF
J: TRBJ2-1; D: .; V: TRBV29-1; size: .; length: 12; DNA: TGCAGCGTTGAAGAGGGGACTTGGTCTCAGTTCTTC; CDR3: CSVEEGTWSQFF
J: TRBJ2-7; D: .; V: TRBV5-1; size: .; length: 18; DNA: TGCGCCAGCAGCTCACAATCTTTGGCGGCAGGGGTTGCCTACGAGCAGTACTTC; CDR3: CASSSQSLAAGVAYEQYF
J: TRBJ2-1; D: TRBD2; V: TRBV9; size: .; length: 18; DNA: TGTGCCAGCAGCTCCCATGAAATCCTAGCGGGAGGTAGGAATGAGCAGTTCTTC; CDR3: CASSSHEILAGGRNEQFF
J: TRBJ2-7; D: .; V: TRBV27; size: .; length: 13; DNA: TGTGCCAGCAGTTTACTGGGTCCCTACGAGCAGTACTTC; CDR3: CASSLLGPYEQYF
J: TRBJ1-5; D: .; V: TRBV28; size: .; length: 13; DNA: TGTGCCAGTCAACCGAATCGGGATCAGCCCCAGCATTTT; CDR3: CASQPNRDQPQHF
J: TRBJ2-3; D: .; V: TRBV11-3; size: .; length: 14; DNA: TGTGCCAGCAGCTCCCGGGACACCACAGATACGCAGTATTTT; CDR3: CASSSRDTTDTQYF
J: TRBJ2-2; D: TRBD2; V: TRBV11-2; size: .; length: 17; DNA: TGTGCCAGCAGCACACCGACTAGCAGGAGATTTTTTGGGGAGCTGTTTTTT; CDR3: CASSTPTSRRFFGELFF
J: TRBJ2-7; D: TRBD1; V: TRBV6-1; size: .; length: 15; DNA: TGTGCCAGCAGCAGCCCCAGGCAGGGGGTGTCCGAGCAGTACTTC; CDR3: CASSSPRQGVSEQYF
J: TRBJ2-3; D: .; V: TRBV11-3; size: .; length: 13; DNA: TGTGCCAGCAGCCACCGGCTTGCAGATACGCAGTATTTT; CDR3: CASSHRLADTQYF
J: TRBJ2-1; D: TRBD2; V: TRBV4-1; size: .; length: 15; DNA: TGCGCCAGCAGCCAAGACAAGCTAGCGGGAAATGAGCAGTTCTTC; CDR3: CASSQDKLAGNEQFF
J: TRBJ1-1; D: TRBD1; V: TRBV10-3; size: .; length: 15; DNA: TGTGCCATCAGTGAGTGGACAGGGGAAGGCACTGAAGCTTTCTTT; CDR3: CAISEWTGEGTEAFF
J: TRBJ2-1; D: TRBD2; V: TRBV7-9; size: .; length: 15; DNA: TGTGCCAGCAGCTTAGGAGCTAGCGGGAGGAATGAGCAGTTCTTC; CDR3: CASSLGASGRNEQFF
J: TRBJ1-1; D: .; V: TRBV5-8; size: .; length: 15; DNA: TGTGCCAGCAGCTTTGACAGGAGGGGGTGGACTGAAGCTTTCTTT; CDR3: CASSFDRRGWTEAFF
J: TRBJ2-7; D: .; V: TRBV29-1; size: .; length: 13; DNA: TGCAGCGTTCTCCCTGCAGAGTCCTACGAGCAGTACTTC; CDR3: CSVLPAESYEQYF
J: TRBJ2-1; D: .; V: TRBV7-9; size: .; length: 14; DNA: TGTGCCAGCAGCCGGGCGGGGAGCGACAATGAGCAGTTCTTC; CDR3: CASSRAGSDNEQFF